A selection of T cell receptor beta chains follows, all from one sample in a study of CD8 T cells in ankylosing spondylitis. TCRdb reanalysed the 5' RACE reads using MiXCR and keeps one entry per CDR3 protein. The sample lists roughly 400,000 distinct CDR3 sequences; about 22% were seen once. Material for sequencing was blood, either unsorted or a sorted T cell fraction (not recorded which). The origin of the receptors is a male donor with ankylosing spondylitis. Each CDR3 is given with its conserved first and last residue. The D gene is left open where the match is weak. Size values are once, few and many counts, or a class for expanded clones, and some rows have none.

many	.	TRBV7-8	TRBJ2-1	CASSLGGYYEQFF	TGTGCCAGCAGCTTAGGTGGTTACTATGAGCAGTTCTTC
many	TRBD1	TRBV10-3	TRBJ2-1	CAISETGTGYNEQFF	TGTGCCATCAGCGAAACCGGGACAGGTTACAATGAGCAGTTCTTC
few	TRBD2	TRBV11-2	TRBJ2-4	CASSSRAFGLATKNIQYF	TGTGCCAGCAGCAGCCGGGCCTTCGGACTAGCAACTAAAAACATTCAGTACTTC
few	.	TRBV29-1	TRBJ2-1	CSVEWGDEQFF	TGCAGCGTTGAGTGGGGGGATGAGCAGTTCTTC
few	.	TRBV20-1	TRBJ2-3	CSAREDTQYF	TGCAGTGCTAGAGAAGATACGCAGTATTTT
many	.	TRBV3-1	TRBJ2-1	CASSQDRRNEQFF	TGTGCCAGCAGCCAAGATAGGAGGAATGAGCAGTTCTTC
.	.	TRBV4-3	TRBJ2-3	CASSQENNTFTDTQYF	TGCGCCAGCAGCCAGGAAAATAATACGTTCACAGATACGCAGTATTTT
.	TRBD1	TRBV11-1	TRBJ1-1	CASSKQGEVDAEAFF	TGTGCCAGCAGTAAACAGGGGGAGGTGGACGCTGAAGCTTTCTTT
few	.	TRBV29-1	TRBJ2-5	CSVDGHWETQYF	TGCAGCGTTGACGGGCACTGGGAGACCCAGTACTTC
few	.	TRBV9	TRBJ1-6	CASSDGPGDSPLHF	TGTGCCAGCAGCGACGGGCCGGGTGATTCACCCCTCCACTTT
.	.	TRBV2	TRBJ2-4	CASEGSRGNIQYF	TGTGCCAGCGAAGGTTCCCGCGGAAACATTCAGTACTTC
few	TRBD2	TRBV7-8	TRBJ2-1	CASSDGLAGAYNEQFF	TGTGCCAGCAGCGACGGACTAGCGGGAGCCTACAATGAGCAGTTCTTC
.	TRBD2	TRBV6-1	TRBJ2-1	CASSESPGTSFNEQFF	TGTGCCAGCAGTGAAAGTCCCGGGACTAGTTTCAATGAGCAGTTCTTC
few	.	TRBV5-1	TRBJ2-5	CASSLFREPGETQYF	TGCGCCAGCAGCTTATTTCGGGAGCCCGGGGAGACCCAGTACTTC